These T cell receptor beta chains were read from a single sample in a study of blood T cells in healthy people across ages. TCRdb redid the calling of the 5' RACE reads with MiXCR, one entry per CDR3 protein. The profile shows fewer than 650,000 distinct CDR3 sequences, roughly a quarter of them singletons. Separately, the same data were catalogued under a study of T cells of mothers and their children.

Sequenced material: blood. All receptors derive from a boy younger than 10 in good health. Both conserved end residues are part of each CDR3. D genes are given only for firm matches. The size of a clone is reported for some rows only, either as once, few or many, or as a class for expanded clones.

J gene: TRBJ2-3
V gene: TRBV20-1
D gene: TRBD2
clone size: -
CDR3 protein: CSARDLSSGGAESQYF
CDR3 DNA: TGCAGTGCTAGAGATCTGTCTAGCGGGGGGGCCGAGTCGCAGTATTTT

J gene: TRBJ1-4
V gene: TRBV27
D gene: -
clone size: -
CDR3 protein: CASSVTGRMNEKLFF
CDR3 DNA: TGTGCCAGCAGCGTTACGGGACGTATGAATGAAAAACTGTTTTTT

J gene: TRBJ1-1
V gene: TRBV7-9
D gene: -
clone size: few
CDR3 protein: CASSLRRGEEAFF
CDR3 DNA: TGTGCCAGCAGCTTACGGAGGGGAGAGGAAGCTTTCTTT

J gene: TRBJ2-3
V gene: TRBV9
D gene: TRBD2
clone size: few
CDR3 protein: CASSVPAGGADTQYF
CDR3 DNA: TGTGCCAGCAGCGTCCCAGCGGGAGGAGCAGATACGCAGTATTTT

J gene: TRBJ2-1
V gene: TRBV7-9
D gene: -
clone size: -
CDR3 protein: CASSFRLYNEQFF
CDR3 DNA: TGTGCCAGCAGCTTTCGACTCTACAATGAGCAGTTCTTC

J gene: TRBJ2-4
V gene: TRBV12-3/TRBV12-4
D gene: TRBD2
clone size: -
CDR3 protein: CASSRGGVLAKNIQYF
CDR3 DNA: TGTGCCAGCAGTCGCGGGGGGGTCCTGGCCAAAAACATTCAGTACTTC

J gene: TRBJ2-5
V gene: TRBV7-2
D gene: TRBD2
clone size: -
CDR3 protein: CASSSKAGGRETQYF
CDR3 DNA: TGTGCCAGCAGCTCAAAAGCGGGGGGACGCGAGACCCAGTACTTC

J gene: TRBJ2-1
V gene: TRBV29-1
D gene: TRBD1
clone size: -
CDR3 protein: CSARGQGGYNEQFF
CDR3 DNA: TGCAGCGCCAGAGGACAGGGGGGGTACAATGAGCAGTTCTTC

J gene: TRBJ1-2
V gene: TRBV7-8
D gene: -
clone size: few
CDR3 protein: CASSPEGGGGYGYTF
CDR3 DNA: TGTGCCAGCAGCCCAGAAGGCGGGGGAGGCTATGGCTACACCTTC

J gene: TRBJ2-1
V gene: TRBV19
D gene: TRBD2
clone size: once
CDR3 protein: CASSIGLGEGNEQFF
CDR3 DNA: TGTGCCAGTAGTATAGGTCTCGGGGAGGGGAATGAGCAGTTCTTC

J gene: TRBJ2-3
V gene: TRBV20-1
D gene: -
clone size: few
CDR3 protein: CSARRKAVGTDTQYF
CDR3 DNA: TGCAGTGCTAGACGTAAGGCGGTGGGCACAGATACGCAGTATTTT

J gene: TRBJ2-3
V gene: TRBV10-2
D gene: -
clone size: few
CDR3 protein: CASSGDGGTPRHF
CDR3 DNA: TGCGCCAGCAGTGGGGATGGGGGGACCCCCCGGCATTTT

J gene: TRBJ2-7
V gene: TRBV12-3/TRBV12-4
D gene: -
clone size: few
CDR3 protein: CASSWVGRYEQYF
CDR3 DNA: TGTGCCAGCAGTTGGGTCGGACGCTACGAGCAGTACTTC

J gene: TRBJ1-2
V gene: TRBV6-5
D gene: TRBD1
clone size: many
CDR3 protein: CASSQGQAPYGYTF
CDR3 DNA: TGTGCCAGCAGTCAGGGACAGGCTCCCTATGGCTACACCTTC

J gene: TRBJ2-1
V gene: TRBV9
D gene: TRBD2
clone size: -
CDR3 protein: CASSVEVAGANEQFF
CDR3 DNA: TGTGCCAGCAGCGTAGAAGTAGCGGGAGCCAATGAGCAGTTCTTC

J gene: TRBJ2-1
V gene: TRBV6-2/TRBV6-3
D gene: -
clone size: many
CDR3 protein: CASSQGAAANEQFF
CDR3 DNA: TGTGCCAGCAGCCAGGGCGCCGCGGCAAATGAGCAGTTCTTC

J gene: TRBJ2-1
V gene: TRBV2
D gene: -
clone size: -
CDR3 protein: CASSEVVAVQFF
CDR3 DNA: TGTGCCAGCAGTGAAGTGGTGGCGGTCCAGTTCTTC

J gene: TRBJ2-7
V gene: TRBV20-1
D gene: TRBD1
clone size: -
CDR3 protein: CSAEGQGAVVYEQYF
CDR3 DNA: TGCAGTGCTGAGGGACAGGGGGCTGTTGTCTACGAGCAGTACTTC

J gene: TRBJ2-7
V gene: TRBV7-9
D gene: -
clone size: few
CDR3 protein: CASSPTPFEQYF
CDR3 DNA: TGTGCCAGCAGCCCCACCCCGTTCGAGCAGTACTTC

J gene: TRBJ2-5
V gene: TRBV4-3
D gene: -
clone size: -
CDR3 protein: CASSQGNRDTGETQYF
CDR3 DNA: TGCGCCAGCAGCCAAGGGAACCGGGATACGGGAGAGACCCAGTACTTC

J gene: TRBJ2-2
V gene: TRBV6-5
D gene: -
clone size: few
CDR3 protein: CASSREGELFF
CDR3 DNA: TGTGCCAGCAGTCGGGAGGGGGAGCTGTTTTTT

J gene: TRBJ1-4
V gene: TRBV6-1
D gene: -
clone size: -
CDR3 protein: CASSEVVAASTNEKLFF
CDR3 DNA: TGTGCCAGCAGTGAAGTTGTGGCAGCTTCAACTAATGAAAAACTGTTTTTT

J gene: TRBJ1-2
V gene: TRBV12-3/TRBV12-4
D gene: TRBD1
clone size: -
CDR3 protein: CASSKTGYGYTF
CDR3 DNA: TGTGCCAGCAGTAAGACAGGGTACGGCTACACCTTC

J gene: TRBJ2-7
V gene: TRBV9
D gene: TRBD2
clone size: few
CDR3 protein: CASSVGASGPYEQYF
CDR3 DNA: TGTGCCAGCAGCGTAGGAGCTAGCGGGCCCTACGAGCAGTACTTC

J gene: TRBJ1-1
V gene: TRBV7-2
D gene: -
clone size: few
CDR3 protein: CASSLAANGKTEAFF
CDR3 DNA: TGTGCCAGTAGCTTAGCCGCGAACGGTAAGACTGAAGCTTTCTTT

J gene: TRBJ2-7
V gene: TRBV12-3/TRBV12-4
D gene: TRBD1
clone size: -
CDR3 protein: CASRPTGASSEQYF
CDR3 DNA: TGTGCCAGCAGACCGACAGGGGCCTCCTCCGAGCAGTACTTC

J gene: TRBJ1-1
V gene: TRBV20-1
D gene: -
clone size: -
CDR3 protein: CSASKQDYTEAFF
CDR3 DNA: TGCAGTGCTAGTAAACAGGACTACACTGAAGCTTTCTTT

J gene: TRBJ2-2
V gene: TRBV7-9
D gene: -
clone size: -
CDR3 protein: CASSSLASWGTGELFF
CDR3 DNA: TGTGCCAGCAGCTCTCTAGCGTCCTGGGGCACCGGGGAGCTGTTTTTT

J gene: TRBJ2-7
V gene: TRBV7-9
D gene: TRBD2
clone size: -
CDR3 protein: CASSLEWSGGSHEQYF
CDR3 DNA: TGTGCCAGCAGCTTAGAGTGGAGCGGGGGGTCCCACGAGCAGTACTTC

J gene: TRBJ2-3
V gene: TRBV5-6
D gene: -
clone size: many
CDR3 protein: CASSFPSGGQADTQYF
CDR3 DNA: TGTGCCAGCAGCTTCCCCTCCGGGGGGCAGGCAGATACGCAGTATTTT

J gene: TRBJ1-3
V gene: TRBV4-1
D gene: -
clone size: -
CDR3 protein: CASSQIQSSGNTIYF
CDR3 DNA: TGCGCCAGCAGCCAAATACAGAGCTCTGGAAACACCATATATTTT

J gene: TRBJ2-3
V gene: TRBV6-1
D gene: TRBD2
clone size: -
CDR3 protein: CASSQIAGVETDTQYF
CDR3 DNA: TGTGCCAGCAGCCAAATAGCGGGAGTCGAAACAGATACGCAGTATTTT

J gene: TRBJ2-1
V gene: TRBV10-3
D gene: TRBD2
clone size: -
CDR3 protein: CAISMTSGRPLNEQFF
CDR3 DNA: TGTGCCATCAGTATGACTAGCGGGAGACCTCTCAATGAGCAGTTCTTC

J gene: TRBJ2-5
V gene: TRBV2
D gene: TRBD1
clone size: -
CDR3 protein: CASRGRTGIETQYF
CDR3 DNA: TGTGCCAGCAGAGGCCGGACAGGGATCGAGACCCAGTACTTC

J gene: TRBJ2-5
V gene: TRBV24-1
D gene: -
clone size: few
CDR3 protein: CATSESGGTQYF
CDR3 DNA: TGTGCCACCAGTGAATCCGGTGGGACCCAGTACTTC

J gene: TRBJ2-1
V gene: TRBV7-9
D gene: TRBD1
clone size: -
CDR3 protein: CASSLGPQGAVYNEQFF
CDR3 DNA: TGTGCCAGCAGCTTAGGCCCCCAGGGGGCAGTCTACAATGAGCAGTTCTTC

J gene: TRBJ2-5
V gene: TRBV12-3/TRBV12-4
D gene: -
clone size: few
CDR3 protein: CASNRNEQETQYF
CDR3 DNA: TGTGCCAGCAACCGGAATGAACAAGAGACCCAGTACTTC

J gene: TRBJ1-1
V gene: TRBV29-1
D gene: -
clone size: few
CDR3 protein: CSVSGGRRTEAFF
CDR3 DNA: TGCAGCGTTTCGGGGGGCAGGCGAACTGAAGCTTTCTTT

J gene: TRBJ2-7
V gene: TRBV20-1
D gene: -
clone size: few
CDR3 protein: CSAELGYEQYF
CDR3 DNA: TGCAGTGCGGAGCTAGGCTACGAGCAGTACTTC

J gene: TRBJ2-1
V gene: TRBV7-2
D gene: -
clone size: few
CDR3 protein: CASSSHGGVSYNEQFF
CDR3 DNA: TGTGCCAGCAGCTCGCACGGGGGAGTCTCCTACAATGAGCAGTTCTTC

J gene: TRBJ2-5
V gene: TRBV2
D gene: -
clone size: -
CDR3 protein: CASSDARRSETQYF
CDR3 DNA: TGTGCCAGCAGTGACGCCCGCAGATCGGAGACCCAGTACTTC

J gene: TRBJ1-3
V gene: TRBV18
D gene: -
clone size: -
CDR3 protein: CASSPRAAEGNTIYF
CDR3 DNA: TGTGCCAGCTCACCACGGGCGGCCGAAGGAAACACCATATATTTT

J gene: TRBJ2-5
V gene: TRBV9
D gene: -
clone size: few
CDR3 protein: CASSVEPRPQETQYF
CDR3 DNA: TGTGCCAGCAGCGTTGAGCCCAGGCCCCAAGAGACCCAGTACTTC

J gene: TRBJ2-7
V gene: TRBV20-1
D gene: TRBD2
clone size: few
CDR3 protein: CSAGGAGPLSYEQYF
CDR3 DNA: TGCAGTGCGGGGGGAGCGGGGCCCCTCTCCTACGAGCAGTACTTC

J gene: TRBJ2-7
V gene: TRBV20-1
D gene: -
clone size: few
CDR3 protein: CSAQRPGNYERYF
CDR3 DNA: TGCAGTGCTCAGCGTCCGGGGAACTACGAGCGGTACTTC

J gene: TRBJ2-5
V gene: TRBV20-1
D gene: -
clone size: -
CDR3 protein: CSARRQSKETQYF
CDR3 DNA: TGCAGTGCTAGGCGTCAGTCAAAAGAGACCCAGTACTTC

J gene: TRBJ2-6
V gene: TRBV29-1
D gene: -
clone size: few
CDR3 protein: CSVVSGSGANVLTF
CDR3 DNA: TGCAGCGTTGTGTCGGGCTCTGGGGCCAACGTCCTGACTTTC

J gene: TRBJ2-3
V gene: TRBV2
D gene: TRBD1
clone size: few
CDR3 protein: CASSFDRVVHF
CDR3 DNA: TGTGCCAGCAGCTTCGACAGGGTGGTGCATTTT

J gene: TRBJ1-1
V gene: TRBV30
D gene: -
clone size: -
CDR3 protein: CAWSWDGEAFF
CDR3 DNA: TGTGCCTGGAGTTGGGACGGTGAAGCTTTCTTT

J gene: TRBJ2-3
V gene: TRBV11-1
D gene: -
clone size: -
CDR3 protein: CASSFVRGVGGTQYF
CDR3 DNA: TGTGCCAGCAGCTTTGTTAGGGGCGTAGGCGGTACGCAGTATTTT

J gene: TRBJ2-7
V gene: TRBV20-1
D gene: TRBD2
clone size: few
CDR3 protein: CSAPRLAGESEQYF
CDR3 DNA: TGCAGTGCTCCACGACTAGCGGGAGAGAGCGAGCAGTACTTC

J gene: TRBJ2-1
V gene: TRBV11-2
D gene: -
clone size: -
CDR3 protein: CASSSWDDLVYNEQFF
CDR3 DNA: TGTGCCAGCAGCTCATGGGACGACCTGGTCTACAATGAGCAGTTCTTC